These 30 T cell receptor beta chains originate from one sample sequenced in a study of T cells in localized non-small cell lung cancer. TCRdb's table, derived via immunoSEQ multiplex PCR, lists solely in-frame clones and lacks some. This table has some 20,000 clones, 91% appearing once. The sample was peripheral blood, taken before any cancer treatment. The source of these receptors is a woman aged 35-75 years with stage I lung adenocarcinoma.

The chain recombines TRBV2 with TRBJ2-4, with D perhaps matching TRBD2 (7 bases). This CDR3 comprises 15 residues. Germline V CDR1 and CDR2: SNHLY, FYNNEI. V gave up 7 bases and J gave up 4 bases, with 17 bases separating them. As DNA, the CDR3 is TGTGCCAGCAAAAGCGGAGGGGGGGCAAAAAACATTCAGTACTTC. This encodes CASKSGGGAKNIQYF.

The chain employs TRBV5-6 and TRBJ1-1; TRBD1 matches at 9 bases. The CDR3 spans 13 residues. Trimming cost V 3 bases and J 3 bases; bases outside gene matches: 0. The V gene's germline CDR1 is SGHDT and CDR2 YYEEEE. The CDR3 loop is CASSWTGDTEAFF. The CDR3 nucleotides read TGTGCCAGCAGCTGGACAGGGGACACTGAAGCTTTCTTT.

J is TRBJ2-5 and V is TRBV7-2, with TRBD1 matching 10 bases. CDR1 and CDR2 (germline): SGHTA, FQGNSA. The CDR3 totals 14 residues. V gave up 5 bases and J gave up 5 bases; unmatched junction bases: 5. CDR3 coding DNA: TGTGCCAGCAGCAAAGACAGGGGGCAGGAGACCCAGTACTTC. Translating gives CASSKDRGQETQYF.

In nucleotides, the CDR3 is TGTGCCAGCAGATACTTGGACAGGGGGCTGGGGTATGGCTACACCTTC. Residues: CASRYLDRGLGYGYTF. V gene TRBV28 combines with J gene TRBJ1-2; 11 nucleotides agree with TRBD1. V was pared by 6 bases and J by 5 bases, with 11 bases of the junction left unmatched. The V gene's germline CDR1 is MDHEN and CDR2 SYDVKM. The CDR3 covers 16 residues.

The V gene is TRBV10-3, the J gene TRBJ1-2; D not resolved. The CDR3 runs 12 residues. CDR1 ENHRY and CDR2 SYGVKD come from the germline V gene. The V gene lost 3 bases and the J gene lost 6 bases, with 8 bases spanning the gap. CDR3 in amino acids: CAISEMTDGYTF. The CDR3 DNA reads TGTGCCATCAGTGAAATGACTGATGGCTACACCTTC.

The V and J genes are TRBV4-3 and TRBJ2-5, with D unclear. Germline V gives CDR1 LGHNA, CDR2 YSLEER. Trimming shortened V by 1 base and J by 4 bases, and 7 bases separated the two germline ends. This CDR3 region has 13 residues. CDR3 protein: CASSQARVETQYF. DNA for the CDR3: TGCGCCAGCAGCCAAGCTAGGGTAGAGACCCAGTACTTC.

The chain carries TRBV19 and TRBJ1-1; no clear D gene. The CDR3 spans 12 residues. The V gene's germline CDR1 is LNHDA and CDR2 SQIVND (reference sequence). V lost 7 bases, J lost 8 bases, and 14 bases lay in between. CDR3 in DNA: TGTGCCAGTAACGGGGTTCGGGCGGAAGCTTTCTTT. It is translated as CASNGVRAEAFF.

The V and J genes are TRBV7-9 and TRBJ2-7; 7 positions agree with TRBD2. The CDR3 extends over 15 amino acids. Germline V lookup: CDR1 SEHNR, CDR2 FQNEAQ (reference sequence). The J segment lost 6 bases and the V segment lost 5 bases, leaving 13 bases of the junction unmatched. The CDR3 is CASSPGTTATGEQYF. For the CDR3, the DNA is TGTGCCAGCAGCCCAGGGACTACCGCTACGGGCGAGCAGTACTTC.

This sequence joins TRBV19 and TRBJ2-2; 9 bases map to TRBD1. Losses at the gene ends were 7 bases for V and 7 bases for J; bases not matched to a gene: 10. This CDR3 region has 15 residues. In germline, CDR1 is LNHDA, CDR2 SQIVND (reference sequence). As DNA, the CDR3 is TGTGCCAGTATGGGGGGGACAGGGTTGATCGGGGAGCTGTTTTTT. It translates to CASMGGTGLIGELFF. The whole variable domain, remainder taken from reference TRBV19 and TRBJ2-2, is DGGITQSPKYLFRKEGQNVTLSCEQNLNHDAMYWYRQDPGQGLRLIYYSQIVNDFQKGDIAEGYSVSREKKESFPLTVTSAQKNPTAFYLCASMGGTGLIGELFFGEGSRLTVL.

The J gene is TRBJ1-4, the V gene TRBV5-4; a possible D gene is TRBD1 (5 bases). This CDR3 is 13 amino acids long. CDR1 and CDR2 from the germline V gene are SGHNT and YYREEE (reference sequence). Deletions cut 1 base from V and 6 bases from J, with 7 bases between. The CDR3 sequence: CASSLFRDEKLFF. The CDR3 nucleotides read TGTGCCAGCAGCTTGTTCAGGGATGAAAAACTGTTTTTT.

V and J are TRBV6-1 and TRBJ2-3, with no clear D. This CDR3 is 13 amino acids long. V was shortened by 8 bases and J by 0 bases, with 9 bases between the two germline ends. From germline, CDR1 is MNHNS and CDR2 SASEGT. The CDR3 is CASARTSTDTQYF. The DNA for the CDR3 is TGTGCCAGCGCGAGAACTAGCACAGATACGCAGTATTTT.

Only a few counts were recorded for this clone. The chain joins TRBV5-1 to TRBJ2-1; TRBD2 agrees at 7 bases. This CDR3 spans 13 amino acids. V lost 4 bases to trimming and J lost 7 bases; unmatched junction nucleotides: 5. Per germline, CDR1 SGHRS and CDR2 YFSETQ. For the CDR3, the DNA is TGCGCCAGCAGCGGGAGGGCCGATAATGAGCAGTTCTTC. Its translation: CASSGRADNEQFF. The full variable domain, with the rest looked up from reference TRBV5-1 and TRBJ2-1, is KAGVTQTPRYLIKTRGQQVTLSCSPISGHRSVSWYQQTPGQGLQFLFEYFSETQRNKGNFPGRFSGRQFSNSRSEMNVSTLELGDSALYLCASSGRADNEQFFGPGTRLTVL.

This clone has just one count. The gene calls are TRBV15 and TRBJ1-4; 7 bases agree with TRBD1. J was trimmed by 7 bases and V by 3 bases; bases with no gene match: 11. CDR3 size: 16 residues. CDR1 is LNHNV and CDR2 is YYDKDF in the germline V gene (reference sequence). CDR3 protein: CATSRNRGFKAEKLFF. The CDR3 DNA reads as TGTGCCACCAGCAGGAACAGGGGCTTCAAGGCTGAAAAACTGTTTTTT.

The chain couples TRBV19 to TRBJ2-1; TRBD2 matches 12 bases. CDR1 LNHDA and CDR2 SQIVND come from the germline V gene (reference sequence). CDR3 size: 16 residues. V lost 4 bases, J lost 8 bases, and 9 bases stayed unmatched. The CDR3 is CASSNPLAGGGHEQFF. The CDR3 region has the DNA TGTGCCAGTAGTAACCCCCTAGCGGGAGGGGGCCATGAGCAGTTCTTC.

This rearrangement joins TRBV19 to TRBJ1-2; tentative D call: TRBD1 (6 bases). Germline V gives CDR1 LNHDA, CDR2 SQIVND (reference sequence). The CDR3 extends over 15 amino acids. The ends were cut back, 5 bases at V and 6 bases at J, with 19 bases in the middle. CDR3 protein: CASSFDRPTSHGYTF. CDR3 coding DNA: TGTGCCAGTAGTTTCGACAGGCCTACCAGCCATGGCTACACCTTC.

This clone was seen only once. The chain combines TRBV4-2 with TRBJ1-2; D gene uncertain. Per germline, CDR1 LGHNA and CDR2 YNFKEQ. The germline V and J ends were trimmed by 1 base and 3 bases, with 6 bases remaining between them. The CDR3 runs to 13 residues. The CDR3 sequence: CASSQGDYYGYTF. CDR3 nucleotide sequence: TGTGCCAGCAGCCAAGGGGATTACTATGGCTACACCTTC.

The J gene is TRBJ2-2, the V gene TRBV19; D gene unclear. Germline values: CDR1 LNHDA, CDR2 SQIVND (reference sequence). Trimming shortened V by 6 bases and J by 4 bases, and 6 bases separated the two germline ends. The length of the CDR3 is 12 residues. The CDR3 DNA reads TGTGCCAGTAGGGTCGGCACCGGGGAGCTGTTTTTT. Translated: CASRVGTGELFF.

J is TRBJ1-1 and V is TRBV29-1, with D uncertain. CDR1 and CDR2 from the germline V gene are SQVTM and ANQGSEA. Between the trimmed V and J ends, which lost 8 bases and 5 bases, there was a span of 12 bases. The CDR3 extends over 11 amino acids. CDR3 nucleotides: TGCAGCTTCCAAGGGAGAACTGAAGCTTTCTTT. Protein sequence: CSFQGRTEAFF. The full variable domain, its missing parts supplied by reference TRBV29-1 and TRBJ1-1, is SAVISQKPSRDICQRGTSLTIQCQVDSQVTMMFWYRQQPGQSLTLIATANQGSEATYESGFVIDKFPISRPNLTFSTLTVSNMSPEDSSIYLCSFQGRTEAFFGQGTRLTVV.

V usage is TRBV6-5 and J usage is TRBJ2-7; 7 bases align to TRBD2. V lost 0 bases and J lost 6; bases outside the gene matches: 5. The germline CDR1 and CDR2 sequences are MNHEY and SVGAGI. This CDR3 contains 14 residues. The CDR3 region is CASSYSLGGGEQYF. In DNA form, the CDR3 reads TGTGCCAGCAGTTACTCTTTAGGCGGGGGCGAGCAGTACTTC.

J is TRBJ1-2 and V is TRBV13; D perhaps matches TRBD1 (5 bases). Trimming cost V 0 bases and J 0 bases, with 17 bases left between them. This CDR3 region has 18 residues. Germline V gives CDR1 PRHDT, CDR2 FYEKMQ (reference sequence). The CDR3: CASSLGAGLGGTNYGYTF. CDR3 nucleotides: TGTGCCAGCAGCTTAGGTGCAGGGCTTGGAGGTACTAACTATGGCTACACCTTC.

V gene TRBV5-1 combines with J gene TRBJ2-5, with TRBD2 identical over 13 bases. Germline CDR1 and CDR2: SGHRS and YFSETQ. J gave up 7 bases and V 0 bases, and 12 bases lay outside the gene matches. The CDR3 length is 18 residues. CDR3 residues: CASSLAGLAGAQLGTQYF. The CDR3 nucleotides are TGCGCCAGCAGCTTGGCCGGACTAGCGGGGGCCCAATTGGGGACCCAGTACTTC.

The rearrangement joins TRBV28 to TRBJ1-5; 8 bases are a match to TRBD1. Germline loops: CDR1 MDHEN, CDR2 SYDVKM. The CDR3 loop spans 15 amino acids. V dropped 5 bases and J dropped 7; count of bases not matched to a gene: 10. CDR3 sequence: CASSLQTGVGQPQHF. CDR3 bases: TGTGCCAGCAGTCTTCAGACAGGGGTCGGACAGCCCCAGCATTTT.

The V and J genes are TRBV4-2 and TRBJ2-3; 9 bases are shared with TRBD2. Germline CDR1 LGHNA, CDR2 YNFKEQ. V was clipped by 0 bases and J by 6 bases; unmatched bases: 4. This CDR3 comprises 15 residues. DNA of the CDR3: TGTGCCAGCAGCCAAGAGCGGGGGGGCCGGGATACGCAGTATTTT. Its protein product is CASSQERGGRDTQYF.

The genes are TRBV5-6 and TRBJ1-3; tentative D call: TRBD1 (5 bases). V lost 5 bases to trimming and J lost 7 bases, with 7 bases between them. Germline loops: CDR1 SGHDT, CDR2 YYEEEE. The CDR3 is made up of 11 amino acids. CDR3 DNA: TGTGCCAGCAGTTGGGGGAACACCATATATTTT. This sequence encodes CASSWGNTIYF. The full variable domain, its missing parts supplied by reference TRBV5-6 and TRBJ1-3, is DAGVTQSPTHLIKTRGQQVTLRCSPKSGHDTVSWYQQALGQGPQFIFQYYEEEERQRGNFPDRFSGHQFPNYSSELNVNALLLGDSALYLCASSWGNTIYFGEGSWLTVV.

The CDR3 reads CASSLGQGATEAFF. The DNA of the CDR3 is TGTGCCAGCAGCCTGGGACAGGGGGCTACTGAAGCTTTCTTT. This sequence joins TRBV7-9 and TRBJ1-1; 12 positions agree with TRBD1. There are 14 residues in the CDR3. Germline V gives CDR1 SEHNR, CDR2 FQNEAQ (reference sequence). After removal of 5 bases from V and 5 bases from J, the junction contained 3 bases not matched to a gene.

The chain carries TRBV5-1 and TRBJ1-4; no definite D call. The V gene's germline CDR1 is SGHRS and CDR2 YFSETQ. V was trimmed by 0 bases and J by 8 bases, leaving 14 bases between them. The CDR3 has 15 amino acids. CDR3 sequence: CASSLVGGNPEKLFF. Written as DNA, the CDR3 is TGCGCCAGCAGCTTGGTGGGAGGTAACCCCGAAAAACTGTTTTTT.

J is TRBJ2-7 and V is TRBV28, with 8 nucleotides matching TRBD2. With V trimmed by 9 bases and J by 2 bases, 6 bases remained unmatched. CDR3 length equals 13 residues. The V gene's germline CDR1 is MDHEN and CDR2 SYDVKM. The CDR3 spells CASRGSGAYEQYF. CDR3 DNA: TGTGCCAGTCGTGGTAGCGGGGCCTACGAGCAGTACTTC.

The chain carries TRBV5-1 and TRBJ1-4; D may be TRBD1 (6 bases). The V and J ends lost 0 bases and 5 bases respectively, with 8 bases between them. Germline-derived CDR1 and CDR2 are SGHRS and YFSETQ. The CDR3 extends over 14 amino acids. The DNA for the CDR3 is TGCGCCAGCAGCTTGGGGCAGGGGAATGAAAAACTGTTTTTT. Protein sequence: CASSLGQGNEKLFF.

This clone came up once. The chain couples TRBV14 to TRBJ1-2; a weak D match, TRBD1 (6 bases). Deletions cut 1 base from V and 2 bases from J, with 8 bases between. The CDR3 loop spans 14 amino acids. The V gene's germline CDR1 is SGHDN and CDR2 FVKESK. The CDR3 DNA reads as TGTGCCAGCAGCCAAGTGGGGGGCAACTATGGCTACACCTTC. The encoded protein is CASSQVGGNYGYTF. The full variable domain, rest sourced from reference TRBV14 and TRBJ1-2, is EAGVTQFPSHSVIEKGQTVTLRCDPISGHDNLYWYRRVMGKEIKFLLHFVKESKQDESGMPNNRFLAERTGGTYSTLKVQPAELEDSGVYFCASSQVGGNYGYTFGSGTRLTVV.

This chain uses TRBV6-6 with TRBJ1-1; maybe TRBD1 (6 bases). Germline V gene data show CDR1 as MNHNY and CDR2 as SVGAGI (reference sequence). This CDR3 region has 15 residues. The V gene lost 2 bases and the J gene lost 0 bases, with 10 bases spanning the gap. The CDR3 DNA reads as TGTGCCAGCAGTTACGGACAGTCCCTGAACACTGAAGCTTTCTTT. It encodes CASSYGQSLNTEAFF.